A single sample is the source of the 16 T cell receptor beta chains below, sequenced in a study of CD8+CD57+ T cells in acquired aplastic anemia. Flow cytometry had shown expanded CD8+CD57+ cells in the patients chosen for sequencing. It was genomic DNA that served as the template for profiling TCR beta VDJ and CDR3. TCRdb called the reads again in MiXCR, with one record for every CDR3 protein. The sample yields hundreds of thousands of distinct CDR3 sequences, about a third seen once. Sequencing input: sorted CD4+, CD8+, or CD8+CD57+ T cells (not recorded which) from PBMCs. The receptors come from a human donor with aplastic anemia.

V gene TRBV5-1 combines with J gene TRBJ2-3; a weak D match, TRBD2 (6 bases). The germline V gene encodes CDR1 SGHRS and CDR2 YFSETQ. There are 14 residues in the CDR3. V shed 1 base and J shed 4 bases, with 10 bases lying between them. The CDR3 coding sequence is TGCGCCAGCAGCTTGCGTAGCGGATCAGATACGCAGTATTTT. Protein sequence: CASSLRSGSDTQYF.

The chain recombines TRBV10-3 with TRBJ2-7; 13 bases are a match to TRBD2. Germline lookup yields CDR1 ENHRY and CDR2 SYGVKD. Trimming removed 8 bases from V and 6 bases from J; junction bases left unmatched: 4. This CDR3 contains 13 residues. This chain's CDR3 is CAIGLAGVGEQYF. The CDR3 DNA reads TGTGCCATCGGACTAGCGGGAGTCGGCGAGCAGTACTTC.

The chain carries TRBV19 and TRBJ2-1; D might be TRBD1 (5 bases). This CDR3 region has 14 residues. V was shortened by 0 bases and J by 5 bases, with 8 bases between the two germline ends. CDR1 and CDR2 from the germline V gene are LNHDA and SQIVND (reference sequence). In DNA form, the CDR3 reads TGTGCCAGTAGTATAGAGGCGACAGACAATGAGCAGTTCTTC. Its protein product is CASSIEATDNEQFF.

In nucleotides, the CDR3 is TGTGCCAGCGGCCCCCGGGATAAATACGAGCAGTACTTC. It specifies CASGPRDKYEQYF. The gene calls are TRBV5-6 and TRBJ2-7; tentatively, D is TRBD2 (5 bases). The V end lost 7 bases, the J end lost 4 bases, and 15 bases lay between the germline ends. CDR3 length equals 13 residues. From germline, CDR1 is SGHDT and CDR2 YYEEEE.

This clonotype showed up many times. The chain is built from TRBV19 and TRBJ1-5; maybe TRBD1 (5 bases). CDR3 size: 15 residues. Germline CDR1 reads LNHDA; CDR2 reads SQIVND (reference sequence). Trimming took off 5 bases at V and 5 bases at J, with 16 bases between the two ends. The CDR3 spells CASSVGRTVDQPQHF. CDR3 sequence (DNA): TGTGCCAGTAGTGTGGGACGTACCGTGGATCAGCCCCAGCATTTT. Combining the CDR3 with reference TRBV19 and TRBJ1-5 gives the whole variable domain DGGITQSPKYLFRKEGQNVTLSCEQNLNHDAMYWYRQDPGQGLRLIYYSQIVNDFQKGDIAEGYSVSREKKESFPLTVTSAQKNPTAFYLCASSVGRTVDQPQHFGDGTRLSIL.

This clonotype was detected only a few times. The chain links TRBV18 to TRBJ2-1; no definite D call. Between the trimmed V and J ends, which lost 1 base and 0 bases, there was a span of 7 bases. The CDR3 loop spans 15 amino acids. The germline gives CDR1 KGHSH, CDR2 LQKENI. The CDR3 here is CASSPQASSYNEQFF. CDR3 DNA sequence: TGTGCCAGCTCACCACAGGCAAGCTCCTACAATGAGCAGTTCTTC.

In its sample, this clonotype was seen many times. This chain uses TRBV20-1 with TRBJ1-2; D perhaps matches TRBD1 (5 bases). Trimming shortened V by 2 bases and J by 7 bases, and 8 bases separated the two germline ends. The CDR3 extends over 11 amino acids. Germline V gene sequence: CDR1 DFQATT, CDR2 SNEGSKA (reference sequence). The CDR3, as DNA: TGCAGTGCTAGACAGGGTTCTGGCTACACCTTC. Its protein product is CSARQGSGYTF.

The chain combines TRBV11-1 with TRBJ2-1, with D unclear. CDR1 is SGHAT, CDR2 FQDESV, per germline (reference sequence). The CDR3 length is 15 residues. V was trimmed by 5 bases and J by 6 bases, leaving 17 bases between them. The CDR3 DNA is TGTGCCAGCAGCCCGAGACGGCAGATGGGCAATGAGCAGTTCTTC. Translated, it gives CASSPRRQMGNEQFF.

The chain links TRBV7-2 to TRBJ2-5, with a tentative D call TRBD1 (5 bases). Trimming removed 6 bases from V and 11 bases from J, with 10 bases in between. CDR1 SGHTA and CDR2 FQGNSA come from the germline V gene. This CDR3 comprises 10 residues. Here the CDR3 reads CASRPRTQYF. In DNA, the CDR3 is TGTGCCAGCAGACCCCGGACACAGTACTTC.

The rearrangement joins TRBV15 to TRBJ1-5; D is undetermined. The V and J ends lost 0 bases and 12 bases respectively, with 3 bases between them. Looked up from germline, CDR1 is LNHNV and CDR2 is YYDKDF (reference sequence). This CDR3 spans 10 amino acids. The CDR3: CATSRDRQHF. The CDR3 nucleotides read TGTGCCACCAGCAGAGATCGCCAGCATTTT.

This clonotype has only a few counts. This may stem from a read error, because a much larger clone lies one nucleotide away. The chain carries TRBV29-1 and TRBJ1-1; D ambiguous. CDR1 and CDR2 (germline): SQVTM, ANQGSEA. There are 13 residues in the CDR3. CDR3 sequence (DNA): TGCAGCGTTGAGGCGGGCATGAACACTGGAGCTTTCTTT. Its protein product is CSVEAGMNTGAFF.

This clonotype was seen a handful of times. J is TRBJ1-1 and V is TRBV7-8; D is unclear. V was shortened by 8 bases and J by 0 bases, with 10 bases between the two germline ends. CDR3 size: 13 residues. Per the germline V gene, CDR1 is SGHVS and CDR2 is FQNEAQ. The CDR3 region has the DNA TGTGCCAGCGCACGCGGTGTGAACACTGAAGCTTTCTTT. It is translated as CASARGVNTEAFF.

This clonotype was detected ten times or more. V and J are TRBV2 and TRBJ1-2; 7 bases are a match to TRBD1. J gave up 2 bases and V 7 bases, and 7 bases lay outside the gene matches. This CDR3 region has 14 residues. The germline CDR1 and CDR2 sequences are SNHLY and FYNNEI. The CDR3 is CASKVPGQNYGYTF. In nucleotides, the CDR3 is TGTGCCAGCAAGGTCCCGGGACAGAACTATGGCTACACCTTC.

The chain links TRBV4-3 to TRBJ1-1, with 7 bases that match TRBD1. The length of the CDR3 is 15 residues. J lost 6 bases, V lost 0 bases, and 7 bases had no gene match. Per germline, CDR1 LGHNA and CDR2 YSLEER. Here the CDR3 reads CASSQEWRQGAEAFF. The CDR3 DNA reads as TGCGCCAGCAGCCAAGAGTGGCGGCAGGGGGCTGAAGCTTTCTTT.

In this sample, this clonotype turned up many times. The chain has TRBV20-1 and TRBJ2-7; the D is unclear. This CDR3 has 12 amino acids. V was shortened by 4 bases and J by 0 bases, with 7 bases between the two germline ends. CDR1 and CDR2 (germline): DFQATT, SNEGSKA (reference sequence). The CDR3 DNA reads as TGCAGTGCTATGGGATCCTCCTACGAGCAGTACTTC. The encoded protein is CSAMGSSYEQYF.

The CDR3 loop is CASSVGPPRETQYF. CDR3 coding DNA: TGTGCCAGCAGCGTAGGCCCCCCCCGAGAGACCCAGTACTTC. This chain joins TRBV9 and TRBJ2-5; D remains unclear. The CDR3 loop spans 14 amino acids. V was pared by 0 bases and J by 4 bases, with 10 bases between. Germline V gene lookup returns CDR1 SGDLS and CDR2 YYNGEE.